Reported below is one TCR beta chain. The study used a library that attached unique molecular identifiers to individual cDNA molecules. TCRdb analysed the RACE reads with MiXCR anew, one entry per CDR3 protein. The sample yields 300,000 to 400,000 distinct CDR3 sequences, more than 4.5% seen once. The data are from a study of human T cells and chemical hapten exposure. In the study overall: Weekly administration of diphenylcyclopropenone to the scalp of patients continued throughout the roughly 26-week study. Patch testing was performed with 0.01% DPC on the upper back, with reading at 6 days.

The time point was: pre-sensitization, week 0. The treatment here: therapeutic diphenylcyclopropenone sensitization with weekly scalp DPC. Germline CDR1 reads SGHAT; CDR2 reads FQNNGV. The CDR3 runs to 17 residues. The V end was cut by 5 bases, the J end by 2 bases, with 20 bases between. This chain joins TRBV11-2 and TRBJ2-3; TRBD2 is a possible D gene (6 bases). This specimen was whole blood, taken in connection with sensitization to the hapten diphenylcyclopropenone (DPC). This TCR was sampled from a woman aged 45-65 years with alopecia areata. Some clones in this sample may be carry-over from other donors' samples. CDR3 nucleotides: TGTGCCAGCAGCCAACCCGTAGGGAGGACCCCCACAGATACGCAGTATTTT. As protein: CASSQPVGRTPTDTQYF.